These 14 T cell receptor beta chains came from one sample sequenced in a study of shared clonotypes between healthy human individuals. The method was immunoSEQ multiplex PCR; TCRdb's version includes in-frame clones alone and lacks a portion of them. The sample has approximately 1.5 million clones, 95% to 99% seen once; the top ten hold about 0.42%. Sequences were obtained from naive CD4+ T cells sorted from blood. Sample subset: CD45RA+ positively selected. The origin of the receptors is a man under 40 in good health.

The rearrangement uses TRBV7-8 and TRBJ1-5; the D is unclear. CDR1 is SGHVS, CDR2 FQNEAQ, per germline. There are 13 residues in the CDR3. V lost 4 bases and J 6 bases, leaving 10 bases between the germline ends. The CDR3 is CASSSERAQPQHF. CDR3 bases: TGTGCCAGCAGCTCGGAGCGGGCTCAGCCCCAGCATTTT.

The gene calls are TRBV10-3 and TRBJ2-1; 10 bases line up with TRBD2. Germline assignment: CDR1 ENHRY and CDR2 SYGVKD. V was clipped by 7 bases and J by 7 bases; unmatched bases: 7. The CDR3 length is 14 residues. DNA of the CDR3: TGTGCCATCAAACCCAGCGGGAGGGAGAATGAGCAGTTCTTC. It translates to CAIKPSGRENEQFF.

The V and J genes are TRBV7-8 and TRBJ1-5; D uncertain. The CDR3 extends over 13 amino acids. The germline V and J ends were trimmed by 5 bases and 8 bases, with 13 bases remaining between them. Germline loops: CDR1 SGHVS, CDR2 FQNEAQ. The CDR3, as DNA: TGTGCCAGCAGCCTCTGGGGAAGAGAGCCCCAGCATTTT. Translated, it gives CASSLWGREPQHF.

Details on this clone: Different DNA sequences within this sample yield the same CDR3. The gene calls are TRBV18 and TRBJ2-7, with a possible D match to TRBD2 (5 bases). Germline CDR1 and CDR2: KGHSH and LQKENI. With 3 bases removed from V and 7 bases from J, the gap between germline ends came to 10 bases. The CDR3 loop spans 12 amino acids. The CDR3, as DNA: TGTGCCAGCTCACCCAAAGGGAGTGAGCAGTACTTC. Translated, it gives CASSPKGSEQYF. Based on the CDR3 plus reference TRBV18 and TRBJ2-7, the full variable domain is NAGVMQNPRHLVRRRGQEARLRCSPMKGHSHVYWYRQLPEEGLKFMVYLQKENIIDESGMPKERFSAEFPKEGPSILRIQQVVRGDSAAYFCASSPKGSEQYFGPGTRLTVT.

The chain links TRBV7-9 to TRBJ2-7; 11 nucleotides match TRBD1. J lost 4 bases, V lost 1 base, and 12 bases had no gene match. The CDR3 consists of 18 residues. CDR1 is SEHNR, CDR2 FQNEAQ, per germline (reference sequence). The CDR3 protein is CASSLGRTGGLISYEQYF. The CDR3 DNA is TGTGCCAGCAGCTTAGGTCGGACAGGGGGCCTCATCTCTTACGAGCAGTACTTC. Supplemented by reference TRBV7-9 and TRBJ2-7, the full variable domain reads DTGVSQNPRHKITKRGQNVTFRCDPISEHNRLYWYRQTLGQGPEFLTYFQNEAQLEKSRLLSDRFSAERPKGSFSTLEIQRTEQGDSAMYLCASSLGRTGGLISYEQYFGPGTRLTVT.

The chain links TRBV5-1 to TRBJ2-1; D is perhaps TRBD2 (5 bases). The germline V and J ends were trimmed by 2 bases and 2 bases, with 8 bases remaining between them. This CDR3 region has 14 residues. Germline V gene lookup returns CDR1 SGHRS and CDR2 YFSETQ. The CDR3 reads CASSFGEPYNEQFF. The CDR3, as DNA: TGCGCCAGCAGCTTCGGGGAACCCTACAATGAGCAGTTCTTC.

The chain uses TRBV18 and TRBJ2-2; the match to TRBD2 covers 8 bases. V lost 2 bases and J lost 2; bases outside the gene matches: 10. Germline CDR1 reads KGHSH; CDR2 reads LQKENI. This CDR3 region has 18 residues. The CDR3 region has the DNA TGTGCCAGCTCACCAATTTCTAGCGGGCCTACAAACACCGGGGAGCTGTTTTTT. This encodes CASSPISSGPTNTGELFF.

The chain is built from TRBV7-2 and TRBJ2-7, with a possible D match to TRBD1 (6 bases). CDR3 length: 14 residues. V lost 5 bases and J lost 9, with 20 bases in between. Germline CDR1 SGHTA, CDR2 FQGNSA. CDR3 DNA: TGTGCCAGCAGCCGCCGCGCGGTGACAGGCGTGCAGTACTTC. As protein: CASSRRAVTGVQYF.

This rearrangement joins TRBV28 to TRBJ1-1; no reliable D call. V shed 5 bases and J shed 3 bases, with 10 bases lying between them. Germline CDR1 MDHEN, CDR2 SYDVKM. CDR3 length: 13 amino acids. CDR3 DNA sequence: TGTGCCAGCAGTCTGGACGGATACACTGAAGCTTTCTTT. Its translation is CASSLDGYTEAFF.

In regard to this clone: The sample holds other DNA sequences that translate to the same CDR3. J is TRBJ2-3 and V is TRBV5-6, with TRBD1 matching over 9 bases. Looked up from germline, CDR1 is SGHDT and CDR2 is YYEEEE. CDR3 size: 15 residues. J gave up 3 bases and V 0 bases, and 2 bases lay outside the gene matches. The CDR3 bases are TGTGCCAGCAGCTTGGCGGGACAGGGAACAGATACGCAGTATTTT. This gives the protein CASSLAGQGTDTQYF.

The CDR3 region is CASSTARDRVGTEAFF. For the CDR3, the DNA is TGCGCCAGCAGTACGGCGAGGGACAGGGTCGGGACTGAAGCTTTCTTT. The gene calls are TRBV5-1 and TRBJ1-1; 9 bases are a match to TRBD1. This CDR3 has 16 amino acids. Germline V lookup: CDR1 SGHRS, CDR2 YFSETQ. Trimming took 5 bases from V and 5 from J; bases not matched to a gene: 13. Full variable domain (missing parts from reference TRBV5-1 and TRBJ1-1): KAGVTQTPRYLIKTRGQQVTLSCSPISGHRSVSWYQQTPGQGLQFLFEYFSETQRNKGNFPGRFSGRQFSNSRSEMNVSTLELGDSALYLCASSTARDRVGTEAFFGQGTRLTVV.

The CDR3 protein is CASSQGSPPTYEAFF. The CDR3 DNA is TGCGCCAGCAGCCAAGGGTCCCCCCCCACCTATGAAGCTTTCTTT. The chain carries TRBV4-1 and TRBJ1-1; D call uncertain. This CDR3 comprises 15 residues. Trimming shortened V by 1 base and J by 7 bases, and 16 bases separated the two germline ends. Germline CDR1 is MGHRA and CDR2 is YSYEKL.

The chain uses TRBV5-1 and TRBJ2-5; D might be TRBD1 or TRBD2, each matching 6 bases. Germline CDR1 SGHRS, CDR2 YFSETQ. V was trimmed by 4 bases and J by 4 bases, leaving 14 bases between them. The CDR3 extends over 14 amino acids. The CDR3 DNA reads as TGCGCCAGCAGCCGGGGGCAGGGCCGAGAGACCCAGTACTTC. This sequence encodes CASSRGQGRETQYF.

This chain uses TRBV6-1 with TRBJ2-2; D tentatively reads TRBD1 or TRBD2 (5 bases each). The V and J ends lost 2 bases and 3 bases respectively, with 13 bases between them. Germline CDR1 and CDR2: MNHNS and SASEGT. This CDR3 comprises 16 residues. This chain's CDR3 is CASSELPGPYTGELFF. For the CDR3, the DNA is TGTGCCAGCAGTGAACTTCCGGGACCGTACACCGGGGAGCTGTTTTTT.